The rows below give T cell receptor beta chains drawn from one sample of a study of identical twins. TCRdb reprocessed the 5' RACE reads via MiXCR and lists one record per CDR3 protein. Among hundreds of thousands of distinct CDR3 sequences, roughly 6% were seen once, and the ten largest hold 1.5% to 2%. Input material: naive T cells sorted from blood. The receptors derive from a young man in good health. Both conserved end residues are part of each CDR3. The order of the fields is D gene, clone size, V gene, J gene, CDR3 protein, CDR3 DNA. The D gene is left open where the match is weak. The listing skips clone size in some rows; elsewhere it reads once, few, many or a size class.

TRBD2,-,TRBV12-3/TRBV12-4,TRBJ2-1,CASYHALAGDNEQFF,TGTGCCAGCTACCATGCCCTAGCGGGCGACAATGAGCAGTTCTTC
TRBD1,many,TRBV29-1,TRBJ2-2,CSVTNRGPGELFF,TGCAGCGTCACCAACAGGGGCCCCGGGGAGCTGTTTTTT
-,many,TRBV5-8,TRBJ2-1,CASSPHSSYNEQFF,TGTGCCAGCAGCCCTCATTCCTCCTACAATGAGCAGTTCTTC
-,few,TRBV7-2,TRBJ2-7,CASSLRGQGSEQYF,TGTGCCAGCAGCTTACGGGGTCAGGGCAGCGAGCAGTACTTC
-,many,TRBV4-3,TRBJ2-7,CASSQDLVRGEQYF,TGCGCCAGCAGCCAAGACTTGGTCAGGGGCGAGCAGTACTTC
-,few,TRBV4-3,TRBJ2-3,CASSQDRQGPADTQYF,TGCGCCAGCAGCCAAGATAGGCAGGGTCCAGCAGATACGCAGTATTTT
-,few,TRBV15,TRBJ2-1,CATSRDTGGEQFF,TGTGCCACCAGCAGAGATACTGGGGGTGAGCAGTTCTTC
TRBD2,many,TRBV9,TRBJ2-7,CASSFHLAGGPYEQYF,TGTGCCAGCAGCTTTCATCTAGCGGGAGGACCCTACGAGCAGTACTTC
TRBD2,many,TRBV12-3/TRBV12-4,TRBJ2-5,CASSFGLAGVETQYF,TGTGCCAGCAGTTTCGGACTAGCGGGAGTGGAGACCCAGTACTTC
-,-,TRBV20-1,TRBJ2-3,CSATRIGDTQYF,TGCAGTGCTACTAGAATTGGAGATACGCAGTATTTT
TRBD2,many,TRBV5-1,TRBJ2-1,CASSPSGKNEQFF,TGCGCCAGCAGTCCTAGCGGGAAGAATGAGCAGTTCTTC
-,-,TRBV29-1,TRBJ2-1,CSVEDGWGIINEQFF,TGCAGCGTTGAAGATGGGTGGGGGATTATCAATGAGCAGTTCTTC
TRBD1,-,TRBV5-1,TRBJ1-3,CASSLDPGQGVQNTIYF,TGCGCCAGCAGCTTGGACCCGGGACAGGGAGTGCAAAACACCATATATTTT
TRBD2,many,TRBV12-3/TRBV12-4,TRBJ2-1,CASSLTAGAYNEQFF,TGTGCCAGCAGTTTAACAGCGGGAGCCTACAATGAGCAGTTCTTC
-,many,TRBV12-3/TRBV12-4,TRBJ2-5,CASSLTSQETQYF,TGTGCCAGCAGTTTAACTAGCCAAGAGACCCAGTACTTC
-,-,TRBV19,TRBJ2-4,CASSIDLRLAKNIQYF,TGTGCCAGTAGTATAGATCTTCGTTTAGCCAAAAACATTCAGTACTTC
TRBD2,many,TRBV6-2/TRBV6-3,TRBJ2-1,CASRPTSANEQFF,TGTGCCAGCAGACCTACTAGCGCCAATGAGCAGTTCTTC
TRBD2,-,TRBV4-1,TRBJ2-1,CASSQVGAGAYNEQFF,TGCGCCAGCAGCCAAGTGGGAGCGGGAGCATACAATGAGCAGTTCTTC
-,many,TRBV29-1,TRBJ2-2,CSVEGRSRGGELFF,TGCAGCGTTGAGGGCCGATCCCGCGGCGGGGAGCTGTTTTTT
-,many,TRBV20-1,TRBJ2-5,CSARGRTQQETQYF,TGCAGTGCTAGAGGGCGCACCCAACAAGAGACCCAGTACTTC
TRBD1,many,TRBV6-1,TRBJ2-1,CASRPGQGGNEQFF,TGTGCCAGCAGGCCGGGACAGGGCGGAAATGAGCAGTTCTTC
-,few,TRBV6-1,TRBJ2-5,CASNIGDQETQYF,TGTGCCAGCAATATCGGAGACCAAGAGACCCAGTACTTC
-,few,TRBV2,TRBJ1-2,CASRETGSNYGYTF,TGTGCCAGCAGGGAAACAGGGTCGAACTATGGCTACACCTTC
-,-,TRBV5-4,TRBJ2-3,CASSLRDGGTDTQYF,TGTGCCAGCAGCTTGCGGGATGGGGGCACAGATACGCAGTATTTT
TRBD1,many,TRBV29-1,TRBJ2-2,CSVEDRGGTGELFF,TGCAGCGTTGAGGACAGGGGAGGTACCGGGGAGCTGTTTTTT
TRBD2,-,TRBV10-3,TRBJ2-5,CAISPGLAGAETQYF,TGTGCCATCAGTCCTGGCCTAGCGGGAGCAGAGACCCAGTACTTC
-,few,TRBV18,TRBJ2-7,CASSAGQTHYF,TGTGCCAGCTCAGCCGGACAGACTCATTACTTC
TRBD1,many,TRBV29-1,TRBJ1-2,CSAKTGARYVGGYTF,TGCAGCGCGAAGACAGGGGCCCGATATGTGGGTGGCTACACCTTC
-,-,TRBV20-1,TRBJ2-5,CSAALHRSNLNQETQYF,TGCAGTGCTGCCCTTCACAGGAGTAACTTGAATCAAGAGACCCAGTACTTC
-,many,TRBV12-3/TRBV12-4,TRBJ1-3,CASVGIGNTIYF,TGTGCCAGCGTCGGGATTGGAAACACCATATATTTT
-,many,TRBV28,TRBJ1-3,CASSSTGQGNTIYF,TGTGCCAGCAGTTCCACAGGGCAAGGAAACACCATATATTTT
TRBD1,many,TRBV7-9,TRBJ2-4,CASSLAGTVGNIQYF,TGTGCCAGCAGCTTAGCGGGGACAGTGGGGAACATTCAGTACTTC
TRBD2,-,TRBV7-9,TRBJ2-1,CASSSRGGPYNEQFF,TGTGCCAGCAGCTCTCGGGGGGGCCCATACAATGAGCAGTTCTTC
-,many,TRBV5-1,TRBJ1-2,CASSLEQDGYTF,TGCGCCAGCAGCTTGGAACAAGATGGCTACACCTTC
-,many,TRBV7-2,TRBJ2-7,CASSLVHEQYF,TGTGCCAGCAGCTTGGTCCACGAGCAGTACTTC
-,-,TRBV24-1,TRBJ2-3,CATSNPGTSTDTQYF,TGTGCCACCAGTAATCCCGGGACTTCCACAGATACGCAGTATTTT
-,-,TRBV12-3/TRBV12-4,TRBJ2-5,CASSFPHLQETQYF,TGTGCCAGCAGTTTCCCCCATCTTCAAGAGACCCAGTACTTC
-,many,TRBV20-1,TRBJ1-1,CSAREGTRFAFF,TGCAGTGCTAGAGAGGGGACCCGTTTTGCTTTCTTT
-,-,TRBV5-1,TRBJ2-3,CASSMRYSPDTQYF,TGCGCCAGCAGCATGAGGTACTCTCCAGATACGCAGTATTTT
TRBD1,-,TRBV20-1,TRBJ2-5,CSASPGTGGETQYF,TGCAGTGCTTCCCCCGGGACAGGCGGGGAGACCCAGTACTTC
-,many,TRBV5-1,TRBJ2-2,CASRGQASTGELFF,TGCGCCAGCAGGGGACAAGCTTCCACCGGGGAGCTGTTTTTT
TRBD1,-,TRBV7-9,TRBJ2-5,CASSFKGAQGETQYF,TGTGCCAGCAGCTTCAAGGGGGCGCAGGGAGAGACCCAGTACTTC
-,many,TRBV6-2/TRBV6-3,TRBJ2-5,CASSYSRSGPDRQVTQYF,TGTGCCAGCAGTTACTCGAGGTCCGGACCGGACCGGCAAGTGACCCAGTACTTC
TRBD1,many,TRBV29-1,TRBJ2-7,CSVGDRGPAYEQYF,TGCAGCGTTGGGGACAGGGGCCCCGCCTACGAGCAGTACTTC
TRBD1,many,TRBV29-1,TRBJ2-7,CSVLAGGHEQYF,TGCAGCGTCCTTGCAGGGGGCCACGAGCAGTACTTC
TRBD1,few,TRBV3-1,TRBJ2-2,CASSQFGTGTGELFF,TGTGCCAGCAGCCAATTCGGGACAGGGACCGGGGAGCTGTTTTTT
-,many,TRBV12-3/TRBV12-4,TRBJ1-2,CASSLTGRGYGYTF,TGTGCCAGCAGCCTGACCGGGAGAGGCTATGGCTACACCTTC
-,few,TRBV24-1,TRBJ2-3,CATSGARPLTDTQYF,TGTGCCACCAGTGGGGCAAGGCCGCTCACAGATACGCAGTATTTT
-,many,TRBV6-4,TRBJ1-5,CATLKGWQPQHF,TGTGCCACCCTGAAGGGGTGGCAGCCCCAGCATTTT